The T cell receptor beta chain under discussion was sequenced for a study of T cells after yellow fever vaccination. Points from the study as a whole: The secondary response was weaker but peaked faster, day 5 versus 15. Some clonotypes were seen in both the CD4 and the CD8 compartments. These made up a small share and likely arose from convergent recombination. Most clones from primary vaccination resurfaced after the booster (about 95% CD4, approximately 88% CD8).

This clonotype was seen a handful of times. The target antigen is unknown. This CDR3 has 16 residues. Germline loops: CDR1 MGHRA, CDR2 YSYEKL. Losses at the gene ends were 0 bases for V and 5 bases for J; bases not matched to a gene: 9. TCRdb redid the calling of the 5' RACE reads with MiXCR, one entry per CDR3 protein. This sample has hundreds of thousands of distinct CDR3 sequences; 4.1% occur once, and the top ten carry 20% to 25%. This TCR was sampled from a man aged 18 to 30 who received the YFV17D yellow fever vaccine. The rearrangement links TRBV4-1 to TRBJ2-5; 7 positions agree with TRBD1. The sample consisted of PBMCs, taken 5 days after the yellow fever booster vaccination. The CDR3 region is CASSQDQTGQRETQYF. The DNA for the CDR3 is TGCGCCAGCAGCCAAGATCAGACAGGGCAAAGGGAGACCCAGTACTTC.